This TCR beta chain is drawn from a study of OX40 agonist ivuxolimab in advanced cancers. Regarding the study as a whole: Expanded clones tended on average to be more numerous among CD8+ T cells than CD4+.

TCRdb's table, derived via immunoSEQ multiplex PCR, lists solely in-frame clones and lacks some. The table lists 50,000 to 75,000 clones, roughly 84% of them singletons. As regards this clone: As yet, its antigen is unknown.

The germline CDR1 and CDR2 sequences are SGHNT and YYREEE (reference sequence). V trimming: 5 bases; J trimming: 7 bases; junction bases outside the gene matches: 13. There are 16 residues in the CDR3. The sample consisted of CD4+ or CD8+ T cells sorted from blood, taken in a trial of the OX40 agonist ivuxolimab. The source is an adult with an advanced solid tumor such as melanoma, head and neck, liver or kidney cancer. V is TRBV5-4 and J is TRBJ2-7; TRBD1 agrees at 12 bases. The CDR3 region is CASSSARDRGRGEQYF. As DNA, the CDR3 is TGTGCCAGCAGTTCAGCCCGGGACAGGGGGCGGGGGGAGCAGTACTTC.